The T cell receptor beta chain described here comes from a study of human T cells and chemical hapten exposure. Study overall: Reading of the patch tests, which applied 0.01% DPC to the upper back, occurred at 6 days. The cohort included alopecia areata under or over 50% scalp, totalis and universalis.

TCRdb reprocessed the RACE reads with MiXCR, giving one entry per CDR3 protein. Of around 300,000 distinct CDR3 sequences in the sample, 7.7% were seen once. Time point meaning: pre-sensitization, week 0. As to treatment: therapeutic diphenylcyclopropenone sensitization with weekly scalp DPC. The length of the CDR3 is 14 residues. V was clipped by 3 bases and J by 5 bases, with 11 bases between them. The sample in question was whole blood, obtained in connection with sensitization to the hapten diphenylcyclopropenone (DPC). The genes are TRBV12-3 or TRBV12-4 and TRBJ1-3; no clear D gene. This clonotype originated in a young man with alopecia areata. Some clones in this sample may be carry-over from other donors' samples. CDR3 in DNA: TGTGCCAGCAGTTTTGGCGGAGGCCGAAACACCATATATTTT. It translates to CASSFGGGRNTIYF.